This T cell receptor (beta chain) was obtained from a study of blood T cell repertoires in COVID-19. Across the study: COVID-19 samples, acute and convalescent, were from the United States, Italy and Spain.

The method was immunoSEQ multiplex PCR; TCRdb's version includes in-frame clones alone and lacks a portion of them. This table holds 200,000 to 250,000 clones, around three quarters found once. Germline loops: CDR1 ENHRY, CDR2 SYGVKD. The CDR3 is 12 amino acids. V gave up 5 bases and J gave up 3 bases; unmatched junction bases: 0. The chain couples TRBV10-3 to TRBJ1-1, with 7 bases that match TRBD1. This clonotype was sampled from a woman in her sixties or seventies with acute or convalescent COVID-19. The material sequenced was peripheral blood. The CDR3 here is CAISTGDTEAFF. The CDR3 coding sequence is TGTGCCATCAGTACAGGGGACACTGAAGCTTTCTTT.